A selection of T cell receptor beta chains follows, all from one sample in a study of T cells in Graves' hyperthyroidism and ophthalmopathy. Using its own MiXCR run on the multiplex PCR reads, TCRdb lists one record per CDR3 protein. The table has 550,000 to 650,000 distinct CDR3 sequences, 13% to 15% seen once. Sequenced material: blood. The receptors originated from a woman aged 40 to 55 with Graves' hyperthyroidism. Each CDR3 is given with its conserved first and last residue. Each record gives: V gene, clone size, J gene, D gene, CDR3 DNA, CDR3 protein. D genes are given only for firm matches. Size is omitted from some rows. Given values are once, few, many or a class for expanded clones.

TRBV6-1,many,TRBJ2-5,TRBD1,TGTGCCAGCAGTAGACAGGGGAAACTGGAGACCCAGTACTTC,CASSRQGKLETQYF
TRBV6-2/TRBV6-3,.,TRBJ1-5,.,TGTGCCAGCAGTTACTCAGCGGGGCGCAATCAGCCCCAGCATTTT,CASSYSAGRNQPQHF
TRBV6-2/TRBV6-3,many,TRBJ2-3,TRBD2,TGTGCCAGCCAACGGGAGGGTGGACGCACAGATACGCAGTATTTT,CASQREGGRTDTQYF
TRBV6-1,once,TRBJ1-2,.,TGTGCCAGCAGTGAGGGTTATCTGACAGACTATGGCTACACCTTC,CASSEGYLTDYGYTF
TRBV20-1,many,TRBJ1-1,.,TGCAGTGCCCTACAGGCAGGGGCGAGCACTGAAGCTTTCTTT,CSALQAGASTEAFF
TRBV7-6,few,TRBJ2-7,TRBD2,TGTGCCAGCAGCTTAACTCCGACTAGCGGGATCTACGAGCAGTACTTC,CASSLTPTSGIYEQYF
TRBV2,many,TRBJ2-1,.,TGTGCCAGCAGTGATTCCAGGGAAATCTCCTACAATGAGCAGTTCTTC,CASSDSREISYNEQFF
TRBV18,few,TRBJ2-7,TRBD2,TGTGCCAGCTCACCGACCGTAGGGACTAGCGAAGGCTACGAGCAGTACTTC,CASSPTVGTSEGYEQYF
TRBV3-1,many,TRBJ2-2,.,TGTGCCAGCAGCCAAGAAGCAGTCACGAACACCGGGGAGCTGTTTTTT,CASSQEAVTNTGELFF
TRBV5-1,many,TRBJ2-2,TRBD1,TGCGCCAGCAGCTTGGATTTACGACAGGGTGGCACCGGGGAGCTGTTTTTT,CASSLDLRQGGTGELFF
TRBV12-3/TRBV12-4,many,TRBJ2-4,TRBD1,TGTGCCAGCAGTGTGACAGGGGCGGGGGCCAAAAACATTCAGTACTTC,CASSVTGAGAKNIQYF
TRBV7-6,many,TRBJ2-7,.,TGTGCCAGCAGCTCCTCAGGGGCCGAGCAGTACTTC,CASSSSGAEQYF
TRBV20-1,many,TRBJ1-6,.,TGCAGTGCTAGACTTGGGGGCAGGGATAATTCACCCCTCCACTTT,CSARLGGRDNSPLHF
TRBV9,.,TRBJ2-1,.,TGTGCCAGCAGCGTATCGCAGGAAGCATACAATGAGCAGTTCTTC,CASSVSQEAYNEQFF
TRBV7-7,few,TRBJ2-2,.,TGTGCTAGCAACGCGGACGGGACCGGGGAGCTGTTTTTT,CASNADGTGELFF
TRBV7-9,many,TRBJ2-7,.,TGTGCCAGCAGCTTATCGGTAGGGTTCTACGAGCAGTACTTC,CASSLSVGFYEQYF